This TCR beta chain was observed in a study of blood T cell repertoires in COVID-19. This CDR3 has 16 amino acids. CDR1 and CDR2 (germline): MGHRA, YSYEKL. V lost 5 bases, J lost 6 bases, and 8 bases stayed unmatched. Clones were sequenced by immunoSEQ multiplex PCR, and TCRdb holds only the in-frame ones, with some missing. This table holds roughly 59,000 clones, 70% to 85% found once. The V call is TRBV4-1, the J call TRBJ2-1, with 12 bases fitting TRBD2. The sequence came from a man older than 75 with acute or convalescent COVID-19. Material for sequencing was peripheral blood. CDR3 sequence (DNA): TGCGCCAGCAGCTCGCTAGCGGGAGGGCCCTCCAATGAGCAGTTCTTC. As protein: CASSSLAGGPSNEQFF.